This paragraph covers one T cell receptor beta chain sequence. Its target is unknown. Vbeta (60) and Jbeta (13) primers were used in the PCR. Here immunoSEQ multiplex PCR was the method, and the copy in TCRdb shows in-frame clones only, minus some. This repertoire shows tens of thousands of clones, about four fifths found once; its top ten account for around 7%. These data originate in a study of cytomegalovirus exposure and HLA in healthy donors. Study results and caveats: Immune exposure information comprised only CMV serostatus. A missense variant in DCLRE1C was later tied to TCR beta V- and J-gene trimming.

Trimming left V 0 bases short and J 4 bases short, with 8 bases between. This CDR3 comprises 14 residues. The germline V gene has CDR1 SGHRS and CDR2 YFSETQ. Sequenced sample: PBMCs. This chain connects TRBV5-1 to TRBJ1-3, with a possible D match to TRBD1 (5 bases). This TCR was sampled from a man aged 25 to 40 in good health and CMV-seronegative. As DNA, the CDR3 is TGCGCCAGCAGCTTGGCAGGGCTCGGAAACACCATATATTTT. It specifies CASSLAGLGNTIYF.